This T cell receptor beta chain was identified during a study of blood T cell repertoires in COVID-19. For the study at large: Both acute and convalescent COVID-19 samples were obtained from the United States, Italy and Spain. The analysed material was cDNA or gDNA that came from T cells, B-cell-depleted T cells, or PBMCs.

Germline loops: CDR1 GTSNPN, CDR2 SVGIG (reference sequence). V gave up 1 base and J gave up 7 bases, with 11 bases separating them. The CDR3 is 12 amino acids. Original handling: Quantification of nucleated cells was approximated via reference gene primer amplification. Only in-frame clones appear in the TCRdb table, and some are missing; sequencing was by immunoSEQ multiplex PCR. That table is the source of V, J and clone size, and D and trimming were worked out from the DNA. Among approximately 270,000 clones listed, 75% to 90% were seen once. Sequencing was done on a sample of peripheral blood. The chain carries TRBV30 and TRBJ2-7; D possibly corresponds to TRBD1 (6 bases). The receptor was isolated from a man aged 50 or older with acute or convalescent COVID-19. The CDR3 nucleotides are TGTGCCTGGAGTGAACAGGGAGCGGAGCAGTACTTC. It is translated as CAWSEQGAEQYF. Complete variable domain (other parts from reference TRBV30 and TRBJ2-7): SQTIHQWPATLVQPVGSPLSLECTVEGTSNPNLYWYRQAAGRGLQLLFYSVGIGQISSEVPQNLSASRPQDRQFILSSKKLLLSDSGFYLCAWSEQGAEQYFGPGTRLTVT.